These 5 T cell receptor beta chains were sequenced from one sample in a study of blood T cell repertoires in COVID-19. Sequencing was performed with immunoSEQ multiplex PCR; in TCRdb, only in-frame clones are kept and a portion is missing. Among about 280,000 clones listed, around 85% were seen once. Sequencing used peripheral blood. Every receptor here comes from a young woman who had recovered from COVID-19.

The chain has TRBV3-1 (or the pseudogene TRBV3-2) and TRBJ1-3; 8 nucleotides line up with TRBD1. Germline trimming cut 3 bases from V and 5 bases from J; bases unmatched to any gene: 3. The CDR3 has 14 amino acids. CDR1 LGHDT and CDR2 YNNKEL come from the germline V gene (reference sequence). For the CDR3, the DNA is TGTGCCAGCAGCCAGTGGGACAGGCGAAACACCATATATTTT. Translation: CASSQWDRRNTIYF.

The chain has TRBV19 and TRBJ1-1; D may be TRBD1 (5 bases). CDR1 and CDR2 from the germline V gene are LNHDA and SQIVND (reference sequence). The V end was cut by 8 bases, the J end by 5 bases, with 9 bases between. The CDR3 has 11 residues. CDR3 sequence reads: CASAAGTEAFF. The CDR3 region has the DNA TGTGCCAGTGCCGCAGGGACTGAAGCTTTCTTT.

This clone was picked up a small number of times. The chain has TRBV4-2 and TRBJ1-6, with TRBD1 identical over 9 bases. Trimming removed 0 bases from V and 7 bases from J; junction bases left unmatched: 4. The CDR3 sequence is 16 residues long. Germline CDR1 and CDR2: LGHNA and YNFKEQ. In DNA, the CDR3 is TGTGCCAGCAGCCAAGAAACCGGGACAGGGAATTCACCCCTCCACTTT. Protein: CASSQETGTGNSPLHF.

This chain uses TRBV5-4 with TRBJ2-2; the D gene is possibly TRBD2 (5 bases). The germline V and J ends were trimmed by 4 bases and 0 bases, with 7 bases remaining between them. Germline V lookup: CDR1 SGHNT, CDR2 YYREEE (reference sequence). The CDR3 is 14 residues long. CDR3 residues: CASSGGPNTGELFF. For the CDR3, the DNA is TGTGCCAGCAGCGGAGGACCGAACACCGGGGAGCTGTTTTTT.

The rearrangement joins TRBV4-1 to TRBJ1-1; possible D gene TRBD1, 5 bases. V was cut by 6 bases and J by 9 bases, with 14 bases left in between. The CDR3 sequence is 12 residues long. From germline, CDR1 is MGHRA and CDR2 YSYEKL. CDR3 sequence reads: CASRGGGSKAFF. The DNA of the CDR3 is TGCGCCAGCAGGGGGGGTGGGTCAAAAGCTTTCTTT.